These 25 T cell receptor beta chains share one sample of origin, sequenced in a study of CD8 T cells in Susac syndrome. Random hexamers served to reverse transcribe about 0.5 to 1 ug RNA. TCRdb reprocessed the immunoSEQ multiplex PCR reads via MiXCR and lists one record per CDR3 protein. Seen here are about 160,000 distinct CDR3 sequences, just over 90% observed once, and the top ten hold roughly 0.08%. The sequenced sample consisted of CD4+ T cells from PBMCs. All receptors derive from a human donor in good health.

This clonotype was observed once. Written as DNA, the CDR3 is TGCGCCAGCAGCCGGCGGTCCGCCGGGGAGCTGTTTTTT. Translation gives CASSRRSAGELFF. The V and J genes are TRBV4-3 and TRBJ2-2, with no clear D. The CDR3 spans 13 residues. In germline, CDR1 is LGHNA, CDR2 YSLEER. The germline V and J ends were trimmed by 4 bases and 6 bases, with 9 bases remaining between them.

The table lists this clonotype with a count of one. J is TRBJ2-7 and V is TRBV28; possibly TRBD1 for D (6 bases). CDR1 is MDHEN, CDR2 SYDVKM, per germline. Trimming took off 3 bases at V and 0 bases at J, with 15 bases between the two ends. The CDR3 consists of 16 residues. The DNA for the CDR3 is TGTGCCAGCAGTTTCCCAATGCAGGGGTTCTCCTACGAGCAGTACTTC. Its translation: CASSFPMQGFSYEQYF.

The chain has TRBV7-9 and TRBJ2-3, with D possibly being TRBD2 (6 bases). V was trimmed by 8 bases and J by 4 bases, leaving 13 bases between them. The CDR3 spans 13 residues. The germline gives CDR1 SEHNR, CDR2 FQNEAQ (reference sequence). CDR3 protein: CASLREIADTQYF. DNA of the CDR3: TGTGCCAGCCTCCGGGAGATTGCAGATACGCAGTATTTT. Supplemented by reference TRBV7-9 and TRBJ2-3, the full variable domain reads DTGVSQNPRHKITKRGQNVTFRCDPISEHNRLYWYRQTLGQGPEFLTYFQNEAQLEKSRLLSDRFSAERPKGSFSTLEIQRTEQGDSAMYLCASLREIADTQYFGPGTRLTVL.

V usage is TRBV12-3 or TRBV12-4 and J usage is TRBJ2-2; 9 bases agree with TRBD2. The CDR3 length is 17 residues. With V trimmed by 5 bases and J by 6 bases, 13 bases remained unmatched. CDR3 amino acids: CASSPTGGLAASGELFF. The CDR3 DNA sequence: TGTGCCAGCAGTCCGACGGGGGGACTAGCTGCCTCCGGGGAGCTGTTTTTT.

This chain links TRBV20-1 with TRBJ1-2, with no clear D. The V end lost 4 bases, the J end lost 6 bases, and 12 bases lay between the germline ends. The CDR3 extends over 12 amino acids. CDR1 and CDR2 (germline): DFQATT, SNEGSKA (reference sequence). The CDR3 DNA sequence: TGCAGTGCTATCGGTGAGCGGGATGGCTACACCTTC. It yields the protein CSAIGERDGYTF.

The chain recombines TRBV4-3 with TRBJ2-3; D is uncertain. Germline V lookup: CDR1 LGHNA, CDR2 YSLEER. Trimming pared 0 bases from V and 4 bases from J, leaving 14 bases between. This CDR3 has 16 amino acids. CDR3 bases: TGCGCCAGCAGCCAAGATCTTGCTCTGGGGTCAGATACGCAGTATTTT. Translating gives CASSQDLALGSDTQYF.

Here the CDR3 reads CASSPATGKGKGYTF. The DNA for the CDR3 is TGTGCCAGCAGTCCAGCCACAGGGAAGGGAAAAGGCTACACCTTC. V is TRBV28 and J is TRBJ1-2; D possibly corresponds to TRBD1 (6 bases). The CDR3 spans 15 residues. V gave up 5 bases and J gave up 8 bases, with 21 bases separating them. The germline V gene encodes CDR1 MDHEN and CDR2 SYDVKM.

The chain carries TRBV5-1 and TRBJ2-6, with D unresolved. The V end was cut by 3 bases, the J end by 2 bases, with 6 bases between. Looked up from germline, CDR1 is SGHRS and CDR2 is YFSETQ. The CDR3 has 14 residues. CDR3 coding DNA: TGCGCCAGCAGCTCCTGGCCTGGGGCCAACGTCCTGACTTTC. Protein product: CASSSWPGANVLTF.

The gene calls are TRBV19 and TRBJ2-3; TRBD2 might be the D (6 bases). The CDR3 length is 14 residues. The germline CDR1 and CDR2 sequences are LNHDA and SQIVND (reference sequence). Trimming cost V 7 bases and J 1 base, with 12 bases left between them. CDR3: CASTAGSRTDTQYF. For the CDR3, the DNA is TGTGCCAGTACCGCGGGGTCCCGCACAGATACGCAGTATTTT. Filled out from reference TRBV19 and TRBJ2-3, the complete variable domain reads DGGITQSPKYLFRKEGQNVTLSCEQNLNHDAMYWYRQDPGQGLRLIYYSQIVNDFQKGDIAEGYSVSREKKESFPLTVTSAQKNPTAFYLCASTAGSRTDTQYFGPGTRLTVL.

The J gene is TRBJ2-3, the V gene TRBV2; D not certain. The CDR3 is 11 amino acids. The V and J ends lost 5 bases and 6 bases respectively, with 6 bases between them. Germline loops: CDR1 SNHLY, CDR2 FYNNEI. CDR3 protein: CASSTPDTQYF. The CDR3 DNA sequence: TGTGCCAGCAGTACCCCCGATACGCAGTATTTT.

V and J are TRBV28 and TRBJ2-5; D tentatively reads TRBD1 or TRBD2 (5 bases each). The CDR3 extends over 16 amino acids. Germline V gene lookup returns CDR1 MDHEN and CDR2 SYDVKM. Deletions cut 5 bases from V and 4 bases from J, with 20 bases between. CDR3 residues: CASSTQRDPGGETQYF. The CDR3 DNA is TGTGCCAGCAGTACTCAAAGGGACCCCGGAGGAGAGACCCAGTACTTC. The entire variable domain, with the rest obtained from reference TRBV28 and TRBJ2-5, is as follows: DVKVTQSSRYLVKRTGEKVFLECVQDMDHENMFWYRQDPGLGLRLIYFSYDVKMKEKGDIPEGYSVSREKKERFSLILESASTNQTSMYLCASSTQRDPGGETQYFGPGTRLLVL.

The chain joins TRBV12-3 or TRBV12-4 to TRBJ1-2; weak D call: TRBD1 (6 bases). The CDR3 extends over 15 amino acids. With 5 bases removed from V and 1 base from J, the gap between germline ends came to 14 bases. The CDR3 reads CASSRSEQGNYGYTF. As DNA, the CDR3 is TGTGCCAGCAGTCGTTCGGAACAGGGTAACTATGGCTACACCTTC.

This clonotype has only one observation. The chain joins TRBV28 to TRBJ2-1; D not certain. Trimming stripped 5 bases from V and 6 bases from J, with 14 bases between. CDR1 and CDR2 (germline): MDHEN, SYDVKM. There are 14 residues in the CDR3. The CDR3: CASSPPWASNEQFF. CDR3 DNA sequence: TGTGCCAGCAGTCCCCCCTGGGCGAGCAATGAGCAGTTCTTC.

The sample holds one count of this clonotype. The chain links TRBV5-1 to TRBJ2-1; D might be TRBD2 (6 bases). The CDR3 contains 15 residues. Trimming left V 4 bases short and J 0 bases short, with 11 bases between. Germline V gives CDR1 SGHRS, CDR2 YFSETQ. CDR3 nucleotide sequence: TGCGCCAGCAGCCTAACTAGCCCCTCCTACAATGAGCAGTTCTTC. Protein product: CASSLTSPSYNEQFF.

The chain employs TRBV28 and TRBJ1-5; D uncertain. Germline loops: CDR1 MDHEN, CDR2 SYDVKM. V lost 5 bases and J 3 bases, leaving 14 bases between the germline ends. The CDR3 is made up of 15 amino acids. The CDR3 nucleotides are TGTGCCAGCAGTCCCCACGACCGACTCAATCAGCCCCAGCATTTT. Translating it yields CASSPHDRLNQPQHF.

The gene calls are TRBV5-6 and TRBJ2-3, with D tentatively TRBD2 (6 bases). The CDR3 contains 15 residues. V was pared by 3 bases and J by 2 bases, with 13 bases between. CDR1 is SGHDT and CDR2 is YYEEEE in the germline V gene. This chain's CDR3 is CASSWGVAATDTQYF. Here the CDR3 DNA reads TGTGCCAGCAGCTGGGGAGTAGCGGCCACAGATACGCAGTATTTT. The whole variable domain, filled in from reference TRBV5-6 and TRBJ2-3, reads DAGVTQSPTHLIKTRGQQVTLRCSPKSGHDTVSWYQQALGQGPQFIFQYYEEEERQRGNFPDRFSGHQFPNYSSELNVNALLLGDSALYLCASSWGVAATDTQYFGPGTRLTVL.

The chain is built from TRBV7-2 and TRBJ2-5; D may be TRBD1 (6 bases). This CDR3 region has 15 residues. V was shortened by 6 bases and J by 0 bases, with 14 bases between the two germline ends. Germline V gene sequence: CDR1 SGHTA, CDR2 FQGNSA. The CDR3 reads CASRNPGHNQETQYF. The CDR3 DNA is TGTGCCAGCAGAAATCCGGGACACAACCAAGAGACCCAGTACTTC.

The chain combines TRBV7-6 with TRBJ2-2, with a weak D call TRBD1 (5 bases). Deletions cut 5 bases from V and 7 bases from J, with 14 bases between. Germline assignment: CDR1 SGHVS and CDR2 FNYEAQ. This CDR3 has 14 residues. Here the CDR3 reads CASSISQGNGELFF. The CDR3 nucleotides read TGTGCCAGCAGCATTTCCCAGGGTAACGGGGAGCTGTTTTTT.

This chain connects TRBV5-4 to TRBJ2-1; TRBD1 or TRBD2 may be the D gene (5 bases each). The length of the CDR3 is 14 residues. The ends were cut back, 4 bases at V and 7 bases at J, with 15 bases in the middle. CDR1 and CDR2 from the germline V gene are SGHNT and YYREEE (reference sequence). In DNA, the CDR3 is TGTGCCAGCAGCAACCCTGGGACGTTTAATGAGCAGTTCTTC. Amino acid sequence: CASSNPGTFNEQFF.

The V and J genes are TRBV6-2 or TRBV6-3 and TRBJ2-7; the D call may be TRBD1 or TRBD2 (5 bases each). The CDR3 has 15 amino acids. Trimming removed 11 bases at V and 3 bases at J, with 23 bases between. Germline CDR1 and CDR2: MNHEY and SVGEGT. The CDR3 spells CAVWFRDAGIYEQYF. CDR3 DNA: TGTGCCGTTTGGTTCCGGGACGCCGGAATCTACGAGCAGTACTTC.

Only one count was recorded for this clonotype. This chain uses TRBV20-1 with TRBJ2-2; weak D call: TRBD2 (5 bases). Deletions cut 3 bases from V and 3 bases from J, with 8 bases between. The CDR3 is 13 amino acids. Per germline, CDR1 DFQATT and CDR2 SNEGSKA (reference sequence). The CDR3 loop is CSASSGYTGELFF. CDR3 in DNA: TGCAGTGCTAGTTCGGGATACACCGGGGAGCTGTTTTTT.

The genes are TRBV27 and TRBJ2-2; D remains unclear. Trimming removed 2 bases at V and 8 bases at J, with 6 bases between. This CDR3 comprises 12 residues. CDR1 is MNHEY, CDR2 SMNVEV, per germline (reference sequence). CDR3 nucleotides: TGTGCCAGCAGTTTAGAGGATGGGGAGCTGTTTTTT. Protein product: CASSLEDGELFF.

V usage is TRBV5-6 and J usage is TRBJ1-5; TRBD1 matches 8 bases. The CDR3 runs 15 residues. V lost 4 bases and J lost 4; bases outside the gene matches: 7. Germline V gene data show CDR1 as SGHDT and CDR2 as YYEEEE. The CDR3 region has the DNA TGTGCCAGCAGCACCGGGACAGGCCTAAATCAGCCCCAGCATTTT. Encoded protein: CASSTGTGLNQPQHF.

The CDR3 sequence: CASSSGNPGQNTEAFF. CDR3 sequence (DNA): TGCGCCAGCAGCTCGGGAAACCCGGGACAGAACACTGAAGCTTTCTTT. The rearrangement uses TRBV5-1 and TRBJ1-1, with TRBD1 as a possible D gene (6 bases). The CDR3 loop spans 16 amino acids. CDR1 is SGHRS, CDR2 YFSETQ, per germline. Trimming took 3 bases from V and 1 from J, leaving 16 bases between them. The variable domain in full, completed from reference TRBV5-1 and TRBJ1-1, reads KAGVTQTPRYLIKTRGQQVTLSCSPISGHRSVSWYQQTPGQGLQFLFEYFSETQRNKGNFPGRFSGRQFSNSRSEMNVSTLELGDSALYLCASSSGNPGQNTEAFFGQGTRLTVV.

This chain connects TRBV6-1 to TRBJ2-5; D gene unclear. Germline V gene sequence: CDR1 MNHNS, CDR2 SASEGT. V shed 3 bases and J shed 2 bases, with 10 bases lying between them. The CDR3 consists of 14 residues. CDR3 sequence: CASSDPGKQETQYF. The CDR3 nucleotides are TGTGCCAGCAGTGACCCTGGGAAACAAGAGACCCAGTACTTC.